This is a list of T cell receptor beta chains from one sample in a study of shared clonotypes between healthy human individuals. Using immunoSEQ multiplex PCR, the repertoire was profiled, and TCRdb retains in-frame clones only, with some absent. This sample has almost 700,000 clones, with about 91% found just once. The sequenced sample consisted of naive CD8+ T cells sorted from blood. These receptors were taken from a man aged 25 to 40 in good health. Each CDR3 is given with its conserved first and last residue. A D gene is named only where the DNA matches it firmly. Only part of the rows carry a size: once, few, many, or a class if the clone is expanded.

clone_size: NA
d_call: NA
v_call: TRBV9
j_call: TRBJ2-1
cdr3_aa: CASSVAGVRSYNEQFF
cdr3_nt: TGTGCCAGCAGCGTAGCTGGAGTCCGCTCCTACAATGAGCAGTTCTTC

clone_size: NA
d_call: NA
v_call: TRBV27
j_call: TRBJ2-7
cdr3_aa: CASSEPGQAYEQYF
cdr3_nt: TGTGCCAGCAGTGAACCGGGTCAGGCCTACGAGCAGTACTTC

clone_size: NA
d_call: TRBD1
v_call: TRBV28
j_call: TRBJ1-1
cdr3_aa: CASSLPGQLNTEAFF
cdr3_nt: TGTGCCAGCAGTCTGCCGGGACAGCTGAACACTGAAGCTTTCTTT

clone_size: NA
d_call: TRBD1
v_call: TRBV5-4
j_call: TRBJ2-2
cdr3_aa: CASSLGDRGPGELFF
cdr3_nt: TGTGCCAGCAGCTTGGGGGACAGGGGTCCCGGGGAGCTGTTTTTT

clone_size: NA
d_call: NA
v_call: TRBV6-5
j_call: TRBJ2-7
cdr3_aa: CASSLYPRDEQYF
cdr3_nt: TGTGCCAGCAGTCTTTACCCGAGGGACGAGCAGTACTTC

clone_size: NA
d_call: NA
v_call: TRBV5-6
j_call: TRBJ2-7
cdr3_aa: CASSFLGSDEQYF
cdr3_nt: TGTGCCAGCAGCTTTCTCGGGTCCGACGAGCAGTACTTC

clone_size: NA
d_call: NA
v_call: TRBV16
j_call: TRBJ1-1
cdr3_aa: CASSRSGAMNTEAFF
cdr3_nt: TGTGCCAGCAGCCGATCCGGGGCAATGAACACTGAAGCTTTCTTT

clone_size: NA
d_call: TRBD1
v_call: TRBV7-9
j_call: TRBJ1-1
cdr3_aa: CASSTRQGAGTEAFF
cdr3_nt: TGTGCCAGCAGCACAAGACAGGGGGCGGGCACTGAAGCTTTCTTT

clone_size: NA
d_call: TRBD1
v_call: TRBV4-1
j_call: TRBJ1-2
cdr3_aa: CASSQTGGLDYGYTF
cdr3_nt: TGCGCCAGCAGCCAAACAGGGGGTTTAGACTATGGCTACACCTTC

clone_size: NA
d_call: NA
v_call: TRBV7-2
j_call: TRBJ2-1
cdr3_aa: CASRKTANEQFF
cdr3_nt: TGTGCCAGCAGAAAGACAGCAAATGAGCAGTTCTTC

clone_size: NA
d_call: NA
v_call: TRBV4-2
j_call: TRBJ1-5
cdr3_aa: CASSQDVGPDQPQHF
cdr3_nt: TGTGCCAGCAGCCAAGATGTGGGGCCCGATCAGCCCCAGCATTTT

clone_size: NA
d_call: NA
v_call: TRBV7-2
j_call: TRBJ2-7
cdr3_aa: CASSSPEQYF
cdr3_nt: TGTGCCAGCAGCTCCCCCGAGCAGTACTTC

clone_size: NA
d_call: TRBD1
v_call: TRBV4-3
j_call: TRBJ2-2
cdr3_aa: CASSHDRGRTGELFF
cdr3_nt: TGCGCCAGCAGCCATGACAGGGGTAGAACCGGGGAGCTGTTTTTT

clone_size: NA
d_call: TRBD2
v_call: TRBV19
j_call: TRBJ2-1
cdr3_aa: CASSRLAGDNEQFF
cdr3_nt: TGTGCCAGTAGTAGGTTAGCGGGAGACAATGAGCAGTTCTTC

clone_size: NA
d_call: NA
v_call: TRBV9
j_call: TRBJ2-1
cdr3_aa: CASSLKGLWGEQFF
cdr3_nt: TGTGCCAGCAGCTTAAAGGGCCTCTGGGGTGAGCAGTTCTTC

clone_size: once
d_call: TRBD2
v_call: TRBV9
j_call: TRBJ2-7
cdr3_aa: CASSQGLAAEQYF
cdr3_nt: TGTGCCAGCAGCCAAGGACTAGCGGCGGAGCAGTACTTC

clone_size: NA
d_call: NA
v_call: TRBV13
j_call: TRBJ2-1
cdr3_aa: CASSHSYNEQFF
cdr3_nt: TGTGCCAGCAGCCACTCCTACAATGAGCAGTTCTTC

clone_size: NA
d_call: NA
v_call: TRBV28
j_call: TRBJ2-1
cdr3_aa: CATSDGETYNEQFF
cdr3_nt: TGTGCCACCTCGGACGGGGAAACCTACAATGAGCAGTTCTTC

clone_size: NA
d_call: NA
v_call: TRBV13
j_call: TRBJ2-2
cdr3_aa: CASSRRDGRLFF
cdr3_nt: TGTGCCAGCAGCCGGCGGGACGGGAGGCTGTTTTTT

clone_size: NA
d_call: TRBD2
v_call: TRBV2
j_call: TRBJ2-1
cdr3_aa: CASSETAGVPSYNEQFF
cdr3_nt: TGTGCCAGCAGTGAAACAGCGGGAGTTCCCTCCTACAATGAGCAGTTCTTC

clone_size: NA
d_call: NA
v_call: TRBV18
j_call: TRBJ2-1
cdr3_aa: CASSLSPEQFF
cdr3_nt: TGTGCCAGCTCCCTAAGCCCTGAGCAGTTCTTC

clone_size: NA
d_call: NA
v_call: TRBV5-4
j_call: TRBJ1-2
cdr3_aa: CASSLVSGNYGYTF
cdr3_nt: TGTGCCAGCAGCTTGGTCTCAGGGAACTATGGCTACACCTTC

clone_size: NA
d_call: NA
v_call: TRBV5-8
j_call: TRBJ2-1
cdr3_aa: CASNLGLGGNNEQFF
cdr3_nt: TGTGCCAGCAATCTCGGGCTTGGCGGGAACAATGAGCAGTTCTTC

clone_size: NA
d_call: NA
v_call: TRBV7-3
j_call: TRBJ2-2
cdr3_aa: CASSPAAPTGELFF
cdr3_nt: TGTGCCAGCAGCCCGGCGGCACCAACCGGGGAGCTGTTTTTT

clone_size: once
d_call: NA
v_call: TRBV28
j_call: TRBJ1-2
cdr3_aa: CASSLTGIGFEYGYTF
cdr3_nt: TGTGCCAGCAGTTTGACCGGGATTGGTTTTGAGTATGGCTACACCTTC

clone_size: once
d_call: NA
v_call: TRBV7-2
j_call: TRBJ2-7
cdr3_aa: CASSLFGAYEQYF
cdr3_nt: TGTGCCAGCAGCTTATTCGGGGCGTACGAGCAGTACTTC

clone_size: NA
d_call: NA
v_call: TRBV10-3
j_call: TRBJ2-1
cdr3_aa: CASGRLDNEQFF
cdr3_nt: TGTGCCAGCGGTCGTCTGGACAATGAGCAGTTCTTC

clone_size: once
d_call: TRBD2
v_call: TRBV29-1
j_call: TRBJ2-1
cdr3_aa: CSVRGVSGAYNEQFF
cdr3_nt: TGCAGCGTTAGGGGAGTTAGCGGGGCGTACAATGAGCAGTTCTTC

clone_size: NA
d_call: NA
v_call: TRBV7-9
j_call: TRBJ2-5
cdr3_aa: CASSAPLGETQYF
cdr3_nt: TGTGCCAGCAGCGCACCGTTAGGGGAGACCCAGTACTTC

clone_size: NA
d_call: NA
v_call: TRBV14
j_call: TRBJ2-2
cdr3_aa: CASSQSGAGELFF
cdr3_nt: TGTGCCAGCAGCCAATCTGGGGCCGGGGAGCTGTTTTTT

clone_size: NA
d_call: NA
v_call: TRBV6-4
j_call: TRBJ2-2
cdr3_aa: CASSVSEGGTGELFF
cdr3_nt: TGTGCCAGCAGTGTCAGTGAAGGGGGCACCGGGGAGCTGTTTTTT

clone_size: NA
d_call: NA
v_call: TRBV5-1
j_call: TRBJ2-7
cdr3_aa: CASSLVGYSYEQYF
cdr3_nt: TGCGCCAGCAGCTTGGTAGGGTACTCCTACGAGCAGTACTTC

clone_size: NA
d_call: NA
v_call: TRBV28
j_call: TRBJ1-2
cdr3_aa: CASSLNYGYTF
cdr3_nt: TGTGCCAGCAGTTTGAACTATGGCTACACCTTC

clone_size: NA
d_call: NA
v_call: TRBV28
j_call: TRBJ2-7
cdr3_aa: CASSSTGGLELSYEQYF
cdr3_nt: TGTGCCAGCAGTTCGACCGGGGGGCTGGAGTTATCCTACGAGCAGTACTTC

clone_size: NA
d_call: NA
v_call: TRBV6-5
j_call: TRBJ1-2
cdr3_aa: CASNAGGDGYTF
cdr3_nt: TGTGCCAGCAATGCGGGGGGGGATGGCTACACCTTC

clone_size: few
d_call: TRBD2
v_call: TRBV7-9
j_call: TRBJ2-1
cdr3_aa: CASSSVVGGRLNEQFF
cdr3_nt: TGTGCCAGCAGCTCGGTAGTGGGCGGGAGACTCAATGAGCAGTTCTTC

clone_size: NA
d_call: NA
v_call: TRBV11-2
j_call: TRBJ2-7
cdr3_aa: CASSLQWEYEQYF
cdr3_nt: TGTGCCAGCAGCTTACAGTGGGAGTACGAGCAGTACTTC

clone_size: NA
d_call: NA
v_call: TRBV7-9
j_call: TRBJ2-1
cdr3_aa: CASSPDNYNEQFF
cdr3_nt: TGTGCCAGCAGCCCTGACAACTACAATGAGCAGTTCTTC

clone_size: NA
d_call: NA
v_call: TRBV6-1
j_call: TRBJ2-7
cdr3_aa: CASSEQWGPPYEQYF
cdr3_nt: TGTGCCAGCAGTGAACAATGGGGCCCTCCCTACGAGCAGTACTTC